The subject of this entry is one TCR beta chain. Its matching antigen is unknown. This cohort consisted of healthy bone marrow donors. The data stem from a study of cytomegalovirus exposure and HLA in healthy donors. Study results and limitations: Previous analysis showed most TCR beta V segments were productive about 90% or about 30% of the time.

It was with 60 Vbeta and 13 Jbeta primers that the PCR ran. Some clones are missing from TCRdb's copy, which holds only in-frame ones; the method was immunoSEQ multiplex PCR. The data show 210,000 or so clones, approximately 82% seen once. This receptor was identified in a woman between 50 and 59 years old in good health and CMV-seropositive. Material: PBMCs.

CDR3 in amino acids: CASSLASGRDEQYF. The CDR3, as DNA: TGCGCCAGCAGCTTAGCGTCAGGGAGGGATGAGCAGTACTTC. The rearrangement uses TRBV5-1 and TRBJ2-7, with TRBD2 matching over 7 bases. From germline, CDR1 is SGHRS and CDR2 YFSETQ. J gave up 7 bases and V 2 bases, and 9 bases lay outside the gene matches. This CDR3 is 14 amino acids long. Full variable domain (rest looked up from reference TRBV5-1 and TRBJ2-7): KAGVTQTPRYLIKTRGQQVTLSCSPISGHRSVSWYQQTPGQGLQFLFEYFSETQRNKGNFPGRFSGRQFSNSRSEMNVSTLELGDSALYLCASSLASGRDEQYFGPGTRLTVT.